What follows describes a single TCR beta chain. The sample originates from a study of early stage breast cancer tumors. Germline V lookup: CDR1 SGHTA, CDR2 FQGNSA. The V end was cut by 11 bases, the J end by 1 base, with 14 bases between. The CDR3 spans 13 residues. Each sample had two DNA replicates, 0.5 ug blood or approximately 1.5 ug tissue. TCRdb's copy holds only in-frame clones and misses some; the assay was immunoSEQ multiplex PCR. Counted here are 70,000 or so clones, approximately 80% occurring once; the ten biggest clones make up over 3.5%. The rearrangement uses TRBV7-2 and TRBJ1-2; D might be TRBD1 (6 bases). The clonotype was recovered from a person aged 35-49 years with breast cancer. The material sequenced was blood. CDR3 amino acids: CAWTDGYNYGYTF. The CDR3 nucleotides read TGTGCCTGGACAGACGGATATAACTATGGCTACACCTTC.